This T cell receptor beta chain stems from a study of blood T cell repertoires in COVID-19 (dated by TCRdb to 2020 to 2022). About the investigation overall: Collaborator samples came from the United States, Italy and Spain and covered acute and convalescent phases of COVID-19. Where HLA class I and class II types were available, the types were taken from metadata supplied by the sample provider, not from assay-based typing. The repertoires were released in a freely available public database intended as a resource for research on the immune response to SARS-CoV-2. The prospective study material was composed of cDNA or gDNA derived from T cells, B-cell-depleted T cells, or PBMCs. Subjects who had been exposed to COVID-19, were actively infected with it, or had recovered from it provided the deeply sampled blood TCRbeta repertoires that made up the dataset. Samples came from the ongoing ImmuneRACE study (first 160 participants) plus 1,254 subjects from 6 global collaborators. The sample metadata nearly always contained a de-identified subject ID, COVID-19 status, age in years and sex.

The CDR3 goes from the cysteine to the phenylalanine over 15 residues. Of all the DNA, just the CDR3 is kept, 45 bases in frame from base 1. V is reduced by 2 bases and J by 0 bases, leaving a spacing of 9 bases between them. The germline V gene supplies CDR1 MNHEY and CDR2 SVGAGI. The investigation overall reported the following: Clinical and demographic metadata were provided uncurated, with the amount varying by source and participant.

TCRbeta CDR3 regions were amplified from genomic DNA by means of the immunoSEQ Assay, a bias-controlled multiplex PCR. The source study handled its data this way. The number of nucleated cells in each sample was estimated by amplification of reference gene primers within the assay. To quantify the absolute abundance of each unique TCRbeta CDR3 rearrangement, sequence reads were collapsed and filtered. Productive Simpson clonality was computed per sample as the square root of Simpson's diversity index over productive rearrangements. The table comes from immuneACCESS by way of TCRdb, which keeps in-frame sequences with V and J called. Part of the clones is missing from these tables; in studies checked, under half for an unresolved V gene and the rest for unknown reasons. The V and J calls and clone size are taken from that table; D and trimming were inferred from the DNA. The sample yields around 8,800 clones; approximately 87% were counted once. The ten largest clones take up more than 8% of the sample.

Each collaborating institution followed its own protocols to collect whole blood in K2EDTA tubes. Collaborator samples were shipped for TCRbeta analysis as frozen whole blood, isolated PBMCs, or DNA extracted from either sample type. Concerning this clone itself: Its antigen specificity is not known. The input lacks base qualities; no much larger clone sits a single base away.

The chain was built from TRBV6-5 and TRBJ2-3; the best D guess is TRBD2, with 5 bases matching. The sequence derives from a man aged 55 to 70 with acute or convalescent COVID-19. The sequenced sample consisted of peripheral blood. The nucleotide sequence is TGTGCCAGCAGTTACGGGCGGGTTAGCACAGATACGCAGTATTTT. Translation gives CASSYGRVSTDTQYF.